These 15 T cell receptor beta chains share one sample of origin, sequenced in a study of cytomegalovirus exposure and HLA in healthy donors. Libraries were prepared by immunoSEQ multiplex PCR; TCRdb keeps only in-frame clonotypes and omits some of them. The data hold about 88,000 clones, with approximately 81% observed a single time. Material for sequencing was PBMCs. The receptor set was obtained from a woman aged 18-29 years in good health and CMV-seropositive.

The V gene is TRBV6-6, the J gene TRBJ1-3; 7 bases map to TRBD1. From germline, CDR1 is MNHNY and CDR2 SVGAGI (reference sequence). V trimming: 6 bases; J trimming: 1 base; junction bases outside the gene matches: 3. The CDR3 is made up of 14 amino acids. The CDR3 DNA sequence: TGTGCCAGCAGCCAACAGGGGTCTGGAAACACCATATATTTT. It is translated as CASSQQGSGNTIYF.

V is TRBV19 and J is TRBJ1-1; unclear D gene. Trimming took off 3 bases at V and 1 base at J, with 12 bases between the two ends. Germline V gene sequence: CDR1 LNHDA, CDR2 SQIVND (reference sequence). The CDR3 is 15 amino acids. CDR3 coding DNA: TGTGCCAGTAGTATGGATTTTGGGAGGAACACTGAAGCTTTCTTT. As protein: CASSMDFGRNTEAFF.

This clone was counted a few times. The chain links TRBV6-4 to TRBJ2-1, with 11 bases matching TRBD2. Trimming cost V 4 bases and J 7 bases; bases outside gene matches: 3. Germline V gene lookup returns CDR1 MRHNA and CDR2 SNTAGT. This CDR3 spans 14 amino acids. CDR3 coding DNA: TGTGCCAGCAGTGTAGCGGGGGGGCCGAATGAGCAGTTCTTC. This sequence encodes CASSVAGGPNEQFF.

The rearrangement joins TRBV15 to TRBJ2-1, with D possibly being TRBD1 (5 bases). The germline V and J ends were trimmed by 1 base and 6 bases, with 16 bases remaining between them. The CDR3 contains 16 residues. From germline, CDR1 is LNHNV and CDR2 YYDKDF (reference sequence). CDR3 DNA sequence: TGTGCCACCAGCAGAGTTGATTTTGGGGCAATCAATGAGCAGTTCTTC. It yields the protein CATSRVDFGAINEQFF.

The CDR3 protein is CASSQESLFRGGNQPQHF. CDR3 sequence (DNA): TGCGCCAGCAGCCAGGAAAGTCTATTCCGGGGAGGCAATCAGCCCCAGCATTTT. The chain is built from TRBV4-3 and TRBJ1-5; D ambiguous. V was clipped by 3 bases and J by 2 bases, with 20 bases between them. The CDR3 totals 18 residues. Germline assignment: CDR1 LGHNA and CDR2 YSLEER.

The sample holds many counts of this clone. The chain combines TRBV7-2 with TRBJ2-7; 13 bases are a match to TRBD2. Germline V gene lookup returns CDR1 SGHTA and CDR2 FQGNSA. V shed 4 bases and J 7 bases; nucleotides not matched to a gene: 7. The CDR3 runs to 15 residues. In DNA form, the CDR3 reads TGTGCCAGCAGCTGGACTAGCGGGGGCCCGTTGGAGCAGTACTTC. Translating it yields CASSWTSGGPLEQYF.

This chain uses TRBV5-1 with TRBJ2-3; 7 nucleotides agree with TRBD2. This CDR3 has 16 amino acids. Germline trimming cut 4 bases from V and 1 base from J; bases unmatched to any gene: 9. In germline, CDR1 is SGHRS, CDR2 YFSETQ. Here the CDR3 reads CASSPDSGPGTDTQYF. DNA for the CDR3: TGCGCCAGCAGCCCGGATAGCGGGCCGGGCACAGATACGCAGTATTTT.

The gene calls are TRBV28 and TRBJ2-5, with 9 bases that match TRBD1. The CDR3 sequence is 16 residues long. Germline lookup yields CDR1 MDHEN and CDR2 SYDVKM. V dropped 5 bases and J dropped 2; count of bases not matched to a gene: 9. CDR3 bases: TGTGCCAGCAGTACCCGACAGGGGGAGAGACAAGAGACCCAGTACTTC. It translates to CASSTRQGERQETQYF.

This sequence joins TRBV4-2 and TRBJ2-1, with 8 nucleotides matching TRBD2. The CDR3 has 16 residues. CDR1 is LGHNA, CDR2 YNFKEQ, per germline. J gave up 8 bases and V 0 bases, and 9 bases lay outside the gene matches. The CDR3 region is CASSQDKRGPQDEQFF. CDR3 DNA sequence: TGTGCCAGCAGCCAAGATAAGCGGGGGCCTCAGGATGAGCAGTTCTTC.

CDR3 sequence: CSARGQGPLHF. The DNA for the CDR3 is TGCAGTGCTAGAGGACAGGGTCCCCTCCACTTT. The chain couples TRBV20-1 to TRBJ1-6; TRBD1 agrees at 7 bases. Unmatched junction bases numbered 1, after V lost 1 base and J lost 13 bases. Germline assignment: CDR1 DFQATT and CDR2 SNEGSKA (reference sequence). This CDR3 region has 11 residues.

The chain employs TRBV6-1 and TRBJ1-4; a weak D match, TRBD1 (5 bases). The CDR3 spans 15 residues. Deletions cut 2 bases from V and 7 bases from J, with 14 bases between. Per germline, CDR1 MNHNS and CDR2 SASEGT. CDR3 nucleotide sequence: TGTGCCAGCAGTGAACTTGCGGGGCGAGGTGAAAAACTGTTTTTT. It codes for CASSELAGRGEKLFF.

This clone was observed a single time. The V and J genes are TRBV19 and TRBJ1-3; D perhaps matches TRBD1 (6 bases). The CDR3 length is 14 residues. From germline, CDR1 is LNHDA and CDR2 SQIVND (reference sequence). Deletions cut 3 bases from V and 2 bases from J, with 8 bases between. The CDR3 is CASSMTGPGNTIYF. CDR3 coding DNA: TGTGCCAGTAGTATGACAGGTCCTGGAAACACCATATATTTT.

The chain joins TRBV4-2 to TRBJ2-7; 10 nucleotides match TRBD1. The J segment lost 4 bases and the V segment lost 5 bases, leaving 8 bases of the junction unmatched. CDR3 length: 15 amino acids. Germline V CDR1 and CDR2: LGHNA, YNFKEQ. The CDR3 loop reads CASSIRQGADYEQYF. Written as DNA, the CDR3 is TGTGCCAGCAGCATCCGACAGGGGGCGGATTACGAGCAGTACTTC.

The chain combines TRBV27 with TRBJ2-7, with TRBD1 identical over 7 bases. The CDR3 extends over 15 amino acids. The V segment lost 6 bases and the J segment 2 bases; nucleotides outside the gene matches: 10. CDR1 MNHEY and CDR2 SMNVEV come from the germline V gene (reference sequence). CDR3 sequence reads: CASSLRPGQTYEQYF. The CDR3 nucleotides read TGTGCCAGCAGCCTCCGGCCGGGACAGACCTACGAGCAGTACTTC.

The V gene is TRBV5-1, the J gene TRBJ2-7; 8 positions agree with TRBD1. There are 16 residues in the CDR3. Trimming at V came to 3 bases and at J to 3 bases, leaving 11 bases not matched to a gene. Germline CDR1 reads SGHRS; CDR2 reads YFSETQ. CDR3 region: CASSSGQEMLGYEQYF. The CDR3 nucleotides read TGCGCCAGCAGCTCGGGACAGGAAATGTTGGGCTACGAGCAGTACTTC.